This T cell receptor (beta chain) comes out of a study of tissue T cells after allogeneic stem cell transplantation. Points from the study as a whole: Some tissue clones might be persisting host cells; their alloreactivity or antigen specificity was not determined.

This CDR3 is 14 amino acids long. J gave up 0 bases and V 3 bases, and 0 bases lay outside the gene matches. Germline assignment: CDR1 KGHPV and CDR2 FQNQEV (reference sequence). Time point specified: mouse harvest day 14 after allogeneic transplant. Mouse grafts combined 10^7 T-cell-depleted bone marrow cells with 10^6 splenic CD5+ T cells. Mice had MHC-mismatched B6 into BALB/c GVHD, sampled day 7 or 14. This clone showed up just a few times. The target antigen is unknown. Mouse gene names and germline throughout. The read halts 1 residue ahead of the CDR3 end, with the missing end drawn from the germline J gene. Method: immunoSEQ multiplex PCR; TCRdb's copy keeps in-frame clones and lacks some. The sample carries around 7,900 clones, roughly 32% recorded once.

The chain couples TRBV26 to TRBJ2-3; TRBD1 matches 7 bases. The sample was skin. This clonotype originated in a female BALB/c mouse given C57BL/6 T cells with graft-versus-host disease after an allogeneic hematopoietic cell transplant. The covered CDR3 bases are TGTGCCAGCAGTCTACAGGGGAGTGCAGAAACGCTGTAT. Its translation is CASSLQGSAETLY. The entire CDR3 protein is CASSLQGSAETLYF.